This T cell receptor (beta chain) was identified during a study of cytomegalovirus exposure and HLA in healthy donors. Notes on this clone: The antigen remains undetermined. This sample includes further DNA sequences coding for the same CDR3.

The CDR3 spans 14 residues. V lost 0 bases and J lost 3, with 7 bases in between. CDR1 SGHRS and CDR2 YFSETQ come from the germline V gene. Primers included in the PCR were 60 Vbeta and 13 Jbeta primers. Using immunoSEQ multiplex PCR, the repertoire was profiled, and TCRdb retains in-frame clones only, with some absent. The sample table sets out 70,000 or so clones. General study findings and limits: Indistinguishable V segments, including TRBV6-2 and TRBV6-3, were excluded. Productive rates of about 90% or about 30% were seen for most TCR beta V segments in an earlier analysis. Researchers reported in a later analysis that a missense DCLRE1C variant was tied to TCR beta V- and J-gene trimming. Among TCR beta chains, those listed as cytomegalovirus-associated numbered approximately 150.

This chain connects TRBV5-1 to TRBJ1-5, with D possibly being TRBD1 (5 bases). Input material: PBMCs. This TCR was recovered from a middle-aged man in good health and CMV-seronegative. CDR3 sequence: CASSLGQNNQPQHF. CDR3 sequence (DNA): TGCGCCAGCAGCTTGGGACAGAACAATCAGCCCCAGCATTTT.